This T cell receptor beta chain comes out of a study of blood T cell repertoires in COVID-19. On the study more broadly: COVID-19 samples, acute and convalescent, were from the United States, Italy and Spain. Sample material is recorded as cDNA or gDNA derived from T cells, B-cell-depleted T cells, or PBMCs.

The CDR3 contains 15 residues. Trimming removed 4 bases from V and 4 bases from J, with 16 bases in between. CDR1 and CDR2 from the germline V gene are SGHAT and FQNNGV. Per the original methods: Using reference gene primer amplification, nucleated cell counts were estimated. Generated by immunoSEQ multiplex PCR, the TCRdb table keeps only in-frame clones and is missing some. V, J and clone size derive from that table, while D and trimming were established from the DNA sequence. Among 15,000 to 20,000 clones listed, roughly 80% were seen once. The sequencing sample was made of peripheral blood. The chain joins TRBV11-2 to TRBJ1-2, with D maybe TRBD1 (6 bases). The receptor comes from a man older than 75 with acute or convalescent COVID-19. The CDR3 DNA is TGTGCCAGCAGCTCCCGCGCCGTGGGGGCCTATGGCTACACCTTC. Protein product: CASSSRAVGAYGYTF.